These 7 T cell receptor beta chains originate from one sample sequenced in a study of T-cell reconstitution after alpha-beta-depleted transplantation in children. Unique molecular identifiers were used to barcode this TCRbeta library. TCRdb used MiXCR to reprocess the PCR reads, holding one entry per CDR3 protein. The data show a few hundred thousand distinct CDR3 sequences, with under 15% seen just once and around 2.2% held by the top ten. The source material was PBMCs, mostly from graft donor cells, sampled 360 days after TCRalphabeta/CD19-depleted stem cell transplant. The receptors here all came from a male patient younger than 18 who had a stem cell transplant for acute myeloid leukemia, so the T cells may come from the graft donor.

This clonotype was counted between two and nine times. This rearrangement joins TRBV7-9 to TRBJ2-7; D uncertain. This CDR3 comprises 12 residues. V lost 4 bases, J lost 4 bases, and 8 bases lay in between. The V gene's germline CDR1 is SEHNR and CDR2 FQNEAQ (reference sequence). The chain's CDR3 is CASSWALYEQYF. The CDR3 coding sequence is TGTGCCAGCAGCTGGGCCCTATACGAGCAGTACTTC.

Only a few counts were recorded for this clonotype. The chain carries TRBV13 and TRBJ2-1, with D uncertain. Germline CDR1 is PRHDT and CDR2 is FYEKMQ (reference sequence). The CDR3 is 12 amino acids. V was clipped by 4 bases and J by 10 bases, with 11 bases between them. CDR3 sequence reads: CASSSEVGEQFF. CDR3 sequence (DNA): TGTGCCAGCAGCTCCGAAGTAGGGGAGCAGTTCTTC.

This clonotype was detected only a few times. The gene calls are TRBV29-1 and TRBJ2-1; 10 nucleotides match TRBD2. V gave up 5 bases and J gave up 1 base; unmatched junction bases: 20. This CDR3 region has 20 residues. Germline CDR1 and CDR2: SQVTM and ANQGSEA. In DNA, the CDR3 is TGCAGCGTTCCCCGAAGAAGCGGGAGGGGTCTAGCGGGTTCCTACAATGAGCAGTTCTTC. It translates to CSVPRRSGRGLAGSYNEQFF.

This chain uses TRBV29-1 with TRBJ2-5, with TRBD2 matching over 9 bases. The CDR3 is made up of 13 amino acids. Losses at the gene ends were 6 bases for V and 0 bases for J; bases not matched to a gene: 2. Germline V gives CDR1 SQVTM, CDR2 ANQGSEA. The CDR3 sequence: CSVRLADQETQYF. The CDR3 coding sequence is TGCAGCGTCCGACTAGCGGACCAAGAGACCCAGTACTTC.

In this sample, this clonotype turned up a few times. The CDR3 region has the DNA TGTGCCAGCAGCCCTATGGAGAGGAGCAGTAACGAGCAGTACTTC. Translating it yields CASSPMERSSNEQYF. The chain has TRBV3-1 and TRBJ2-7; D not certain. CDR1 is LGHDT and CDR2 is YNNKEL in the germline V gene (reference sequence). The ends were cut back, 4 bases at V and 5 bases at J, with 18 bases in the middle. This CDR3 comprises 15 residues.

This clonotype occurred a few times. The genes are TRBV11-1 and TRBJ2-1; 8 nucleotides match TRBD2. Germline lookup yields CDR1 SGHAT and CDR2 FQDESV (reference sequence). V trimming: 5 bases; J trimming: 4 bases; junction bases outside the gene matches: 10. The CDR3 is 16 residues long. CDR3 nucleotides: TGTGCCAGCAGCAGTCGAAGTAGCGGGGTATACAATGAGCAGTTCTTC. This sequence encodes CASSSRSSGVYNEQFF.

This clonotype was seen many times. This sequence joins TRBV7-8 and TRBJ1-2; D ambiguous. Between the trimmed V and J ends, which lost 1 base and 4 bases, there was a span of 10 bases. The germline V gene has CDR1 SGHVS and CDR2 FQNEAQ. The CDR3 length is 14 residues. The CDR3 loop reads CASSLDWLSYGYTF. CDR3 sequence (DNA): TGTGCCAGCAGCTTAGATTGGCTTAGCTATGGCTACACCTTC.